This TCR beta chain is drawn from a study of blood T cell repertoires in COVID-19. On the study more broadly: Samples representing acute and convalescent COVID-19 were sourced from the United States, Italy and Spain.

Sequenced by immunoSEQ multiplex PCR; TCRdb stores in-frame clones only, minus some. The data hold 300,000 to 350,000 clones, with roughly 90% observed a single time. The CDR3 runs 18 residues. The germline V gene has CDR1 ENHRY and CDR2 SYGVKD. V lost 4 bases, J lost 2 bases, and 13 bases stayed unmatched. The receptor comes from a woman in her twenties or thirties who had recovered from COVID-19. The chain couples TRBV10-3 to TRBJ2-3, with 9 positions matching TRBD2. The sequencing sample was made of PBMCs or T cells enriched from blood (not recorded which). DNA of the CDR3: TGTGCCATCAGTGTTCTACCGGGACTAGCAAAGAACACAGATACGCAGTATTTT. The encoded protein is CAISVLPGLAKNTDTQYF.